This T cell receptor (beta chain) is drawn from a study of regulatory T cells in long-lasting Graves disease. Time point defined: newly diagnosed GD, antithyroid drugs for less than 3 months. PBMC RNA served as the TCR library source. As to this clonotype: One base away lies a much larger clone, so this may be a sequencing read error. This CDR3 fails to terminate in the conserved phenylalanine or tryptophan, so it likely reflects a read error.

CDR3 regions were amplified by Arm-PCR using iRepertoire HTBI primers to build TCR beta libraries. TCRdb reanalysed the multiplex PCR reads using MiXCR and keeps one entry per CDR3 protein. The table includes about 620,000 distinct CDR3 sequences, approximately 15% detected once. Separately, the same data were catalogued under a study of T cells in Graves' hyperthyroidism and ophthalmopathy.

The clonotype comes from a woman aged 30 to 39 with Graves disease. The source was peripheral blood mononuclear cells (PBMCs), collected at new diagnosis, from a patient treated with antithyroid drugs.

The chain's CDR3 is CASNDRGGRYGYTS. The CDR3, as DNA: TGTGCCAGCAACGACCGGGGGGGCCGCTATGGCTACACCTCC. The chain employs TRBV7-2 and TRBJ1-2, with TRBD1 as a possible D gene (6 bases). Germline V lookup: CDR1 SGHTA, CDR2 FQGNSA. The CDR3 is made up of 14 amino acids. Trimming stripped 7 bases from V and 4 bases from J, with 16 bases between.